These 14 T cell receptor beta chains originate from one sample sequenced in a study of T cell changes during pregnancy in multiple sclerosis. Only in-frame clones appear in the TCRdb table, and some are missing; sequencing was by immunoSEQ multiplex PCR. The table has roughly 30,000 clones, roughly 91% seen once; the top ten hold roughly 0.45%. The starting material was CD4+ T cells from peripheral blood mononuclear cells, obtained in the second trimester of pregnancy. The receptors stem from a female donor with multiple sclerosis, enrolled in a pregnancy study.

The rearrangement links TRBV27 to TRBJ2-3; the D is unclear. The V gene's germline CDR1 is MNHEY and CDR2 SMNVEV (reference sequence). The V and J ends lost 11 bases and 0 bases respectively, with 6 bases between them. This CDR3 spans 11 amino acids. CDR3 bases: TGTGCCGCTAGTAGCACAGATACGCAGTATTTT. Protein sequence: CAASSTDTQYF.

The V call is TRBV6-1, the J call TRBJ1-2; TRBD1 aligns across 7 bases. This CDR3 comprises 15 residues. V trimming: 2 bases; J trimming: 4 bases; junction bases outside the gene matches: 7. CDR1 is MNHNS, CDR2 SASEGT, per germline. CDR3 nucleotide sequence: TGTGCCAGCAGTGAACTACAGGGGCTGTCCTATGGCTACACCTTC. Translation: CASSELQGLSYGYTF.

The chain is built from TRBV13 and TRBJ1-2, with D tentatively TRBD1 (6 bases). V dropped 4 bases and J dropped 5 bases, with 14 bases sitting between them. Germline CDR1 PRHDT, CDR2 FYEKMQ (reference sequence). The CDR3 runs 14 residues. As DNA, the CDR3 is TGTGCCAGCAGCTCACCGACAGGCAAGTATGGCTACACCTTC. This translates into CASSSPTGKYGYTF.

The V and J genes are TRBV18 and TRBJ1-3; 7 bases fit TRBD1. Germline assignment: CDR1 KGHSH and CDR2 LQKENI. J was trimmed by 0 bases and V by 2 bases; bases with no gene match: 4. The CDR3 contains 16 residues. The CDR3 region has the DNA TGTGCCAGCTCACCAATGGGACAGAACTCTGGAAACACCATATATTTT. Its translation: CASSPMGQNSGNTIYF.

The V and J genes are TRBV7-9 and TRBJ2-7; D is uncertain. There are 13 residues in the CDR3. Trimming removed 4 bases at V and 2 bases at J, with 9 bases between. CDR1 is SEHNR and CDR2 is FQNEAQ in the germline V gene (reference sequence). CDR3 nucleotide sequence: TGTGCCAGCAGCTCCTCCCCCCCCTACGAGCAGTACTTC. Translation: CASSSSPPYEQYF.

CDR3 sequence reads: CASEPGLAVTGELFF. CDR3 coding DNA: TGTGCCAGCGAGCCGGGACTAGCGGTAACCGGGGAGCTGTTTTTT. V usage is TRBV9 and J usage is TRBJ2-2, with 11 bases lining up with TRBD2. CDR1 SGDLS and CDR2 YYNGEE come from the germline V gene. The CDR3 contains 15 residues. With V trimmed by 7 bases and J by 5 bases, 7 bases remained unmatched.

The V gene is TRBV27, the J gene TRBJ2-5; TRBD1 might be the D (5 bases). The CDR3 runs to 14 residues. The germline V and J ends were trimmed by 2 bases and 4 bases, with 11 bases remaining between them. Germline CDR1 reads MNHEY; CDR2 reads SMNVEV (reference sequence). CDR3: CASSLRGNGETQYF. The CDR3 DNA is TGTGCCAGCAGTTTAAGGGGTAACGGAGAGACCCAGTACTTC.

The rearrangement joins TRBV28 to TRBJ2-5; 11 bases agree with TRBD2. The germline gives CDR1 MDHEN, CDR2 SYDVKM. This CDR3 is built from 14 residues. Trimming removed 3 bases from V and 5 bases from J; junction bases left unmatched: 2. The CDR3 DNA reads TGTGCCAGCAGTTTGCCTAGCGGGAGGGAGACCCAGTACTTC. Its protein product is CASSLPSGRETQYF.

The V and J genes are TRBV30 and TRBJ1-3; the match to TRBD1 covers 8 bases. The junction had 8 bases not matched to a gene; V was cut back by 6 bases and J by 4 bases. Germline V gene sequence: CDR1 GTSNPN, CDR2 SVGIG (reference sequence). The CDR3 loop spans 14 amino acids. DNA of the CDR3: TGTGCCTGCAAAGCCCGGGACAGGGGAAACACCATATATTTT. Protein sequence: CACKARDRGNTIYF.

The V call is TRBV4-1, the J call TRBJ2-7; 7 bases align to TRBD1. V shed 1 base, J shed 2 bases, and the junction held 5 bases outside the gene matches. This CDR3 comprises 15 residues. CDR1 is MGHRA, CDR2 YSYEKL, per germline. DNA of the CDR3: TGCGCCAGCAGCCAAGGAGACAGGGATCCCTACGAGCAGTACTTC. Protein: CASSQGDRDPYEQYF.

The CDR3 loop reads CASSVGQGRTEAFF. CDR3 nucleotide sequence: TGTGCCAGCAGCGTCGGACAGGGGAGGACTGAAGCTTTCTTT. V usage is TRBV9 and J usage is TRBJ1-1, with 9 bases matching TRBD1. CDR1 is SGDLS and CDR2 is YYNGEE in the germline V gene. The CDR3 runs to 14 residues. J was trimmed by 5 bases and V by 2 bases; bases with no gene match: 4.

The rearrangement joins TRBV29-1 to TRBJ2-5, with 8 bases fitting TRBD2. The CDR3 totals 14 residues. Per germline, CDR1 SQVTM and CDR2 ANQGSEA. Trimming took 4 bases from V and 4 from J; bases not matched to a gene: 8. The CDR3, as DNA: TGCAGCGTTGCTTACGGGAGGGCCGGAGAGACCCAGTACTTC. Translation gives CSVAYGRAGETQYF. Drawing the rest from reference TRBV29-1 and TRBJ2-5, the complete variable domain is SAVISQKPSRDICQRGTSLTIQCQVDSQVTMMFWYRQQPGQSLTLIATANQGSEATYESGFVIDKFPISRPNLTFSTLTVSNMSPEDSSIYLCSVAYGRAGETQYFGPGTRLLVL.

This clone was counted once. The chain has TRBV15 and TRBJ2-7; D is perhaps TRBD2 (5 bases). The germline gives CDR1 LNHNV, CDR2 YYDKDF (reference sequence). The germline V and J ends were trimmed by 0 bases and 0 bases, with 15 bases remaining between them. CDR3 length: 17 residues. In nucleotides, the CDR3 is TGTGCCACCAGCAGAGAGGCCCCCAGCGGTTTCTCCTACGAGCAGTACTTC. Protein: CATSREAPSGFSYEQYF.

The gene calls are TRBV5-1 and TRBJ2-3; possible D gene TRBD1, 6 bases. The CDR3 sequence is 14 residues long. The germline gives CDR1 SGHRS, CDR2 YFSETQ. Trimming removed 4 bases from V and 3 bases from J, with 12 bases in between. The CDR3 reads CASSAVGTTDTQYF. The CDR3 DNA follows: TGCGCCAGCAGCGCCGTGGGGACAACAGATACGCAGTATTTT.